This TCR beta chain was recovered during a study of cytotoxic CD8 clonotypes in ibrutinib-treated CLL. Repertoires were generated with immunoSEQ multiplex PCR, while TCRdb's copy carries only in-frame clones and drops some. This table has over 15,000 clones, 65% to 85% appearing once. CDR1 SGHRS and CDR2 YFSETQ come from the germline V gene. The CDR3 is 15 residues long. V lost 5 bases to trimming and J lost 6 bases, with 17 bases between them. Sequencing was performed on PBMCs, taken before ibrutinib treatment. J is TRBJ1-4 and V is TRBV5-1; TRBD1 might be the D (5 bases). This TCR derives from a human donor with chronic lymphocytic leukemia. CDR3 amino acids: CASRPSFGGDEKLFF. CDR3 in DNA: TGCGCCAGCAGGCCCAGCTTTGGGGGTGATGAAAAACTGTTTTTT.